These 28 T cell receptor beta chains were sequenced from one sample in a study of blood T cell repertoires in COVID-19. Clones were sequenced by immunoSEQ multiplex PCR, and TCRdb holds only the in-frame ones, with some missing. The table records approximately 340,000 clones, roughly 90% of them present only once. Input material: peripheral blood. These receptor sequences come from a man aged 30-40 years with COVID-19, enrolled during active disease.

V is TRBV6-5 and J is TRBJ1-2; D unresolved. This CDR3 spans 15 amino acids. The germline gives CDR1 MNHEY, CDR2 SVGAGI. Trimming left V 8 bases short and J 8 bases short, with 24 bases between. The CDR3 loop reads CASRTTLGSTGGYTF. The CDR3 DNA reads as TGTGCCAGCCGGACCACCCTGGGTTCCACGGGGGGCTACACCTTC.

The chain has TRBV7-8 and TRBJ1-2, with 9 nucleotides matching TRBD1. The V gene end was trimmed by 5 bases and the J gene end by 2 bases; junction bases not matched to a gene: 12. Germline-derived CDR1 and CDR2 are SGHVS and FQNEAQ. The CDR3 loop spans 17 amino acids. CDR3 nucleotides: TGTGCCAGCAGCCCCCGGGACAGGGATCGTTCCAACTATGGCTACACCTTC. Its protein product is CASSPRDRDRSNYGYTF.

V usage is TRBV18 and J usage is TRBJ2-5, with D maybe TRBD2 (6 bases). V lost 2 bases and J lost 1, with 17 bases in between. CDR3 length equals 17 residues. Germline V CDR1 and CDR2: KGHSH, LQKENI. The CDR3 region has the DNA TGTGCCAGCTCACCATTAGGAGGGCTTAGGGTCCAAGAGACCCAGTACTTC. This translates into CASSPLGGLRVQETQYF.

The rearrangement joins TRBV7-9 to TRBJ1-2; 8 bases match TRBD1. This CDR3 region has 16 residues. The junction had 12 bases not matched to a gene; V was cut back by 1 base and J by 8 bases. Germline values: CDR1 SEHNR, CDR2 FQNEAQ (reference sequence). CDR3 amino acids: CASSLGGTGRMAGYTF. The CDR3 nucleotides read TGTGCCAGCAGCTTAGGCGGGACAGGTCGGATGGCGGGCTACACCTTC. The full variable domain, completed using reference TRBV7-9 and TRBJ1-2, is DTGVSQNPRHKITKRGQNVTFRCDPISEHNRLYWYRQTLGQGPEFLTYFQNEAQLEKSRLLSDRFSAERPKGSFSTLEIQRTEQGDSAMYLCASSLGGTGRMAGYTFGSGTRLTVV.

The chain links TRBV7-2 to TRBJ2-2; 8 nucleotides align to TRBD1. V was clipped by 5 bases and J by 4 bases; unmatched bases: 6. The CDR3 covers 15 residues. Germline loops: CDR1 SGHTA, CDR2 FQGNSA. In nucleotides, the CDR3 is TGTGCCAGCAGCCCCGGGACAGGCCCCACCGGGGAGCTGTTTTTT. Its protein is CASSPGTGPTGELFF. Combining the CDR3 with reference TRBV7-2 and TRBJ2-2 gives the whole variable domain GAGVSQSPSNKVTEKGKDVELRCDPISGHTALYWYRQSLGQGLEFLIYFQGNSAPDKSGLPSDRFSAERTGGSVSTLTIQRTQQEDSAVYLCASSPGTGPTGELFFGEGSRLTVL.

The rearrangement links TRBV4-2 to TRBJ2-3, with 9 bases matching TRBD1. Germline CDR1 is LGHNA and CDR2 is YNFKEQ. After removal of 3 bases from V and 1 base from J, the junction contained 11 bases not matched to a gene. This CDR3 comprises 18 residues. Here the CDR3 reads CASSQEALRTGGTDTQYF. In DNA, the CDR3 is TGTGCCAGCAGCCAGGAGGCGCTCCGGACAGGGGGCACAGATACGCAGTATTTT.

This clone has only one observation. The V gene is TRBV12-3 or TRBV12-4, the J gene TRBJ2-5; 7 nucleotides line up with TRBD1. The CDR3 is 13 residues long. Germline trimming cut 6 bases from V and 2 bases from J; bases unmatched to any gene: 3. The CDR3 spells CASRPTGQETQYF. DNA for the CDR3: TGTGCCAGCAGGCCGACAGGGCAAGAGACCCAGTACTTC.

This chain connects TRBV11-1 to TRBJ1-6; D unclear. The CDR3 sequence is 12 residues long. The V and J ends lost 3 bases and 7 bases respectively, with 4 bases between them. Germline V gene data show CDR1 as SGHAT and CDR2 as FQDESV (reference sequence). CDR3 sequence: CASSFQNSPLHF. The CDR3 bases are TGTGCCAGCAGCTTCCAGAATTCACCCCTCCACTTT.

V gene TRBV10-3 combines with J gene TRBJ1-1; the match to TRBD1 covers 8 bases. The J segment lost 4 bases and the V segment lost 6 bases, leaving 13 bases of the junction unmatched. Germline V CDR1 and CDR2: ENHRY, SYGVKD. The CDR3 totals 16 residues. This CDR3 is CAIRRDLDRAGTEAFF. The CDR3 DNA is TGTGCCATCAGGAGAGACCTGGACAGGGCAGGCACTGAAGCTTTCTTT.

This clone was counted at least ten times. This sequence joins TRBV6-5 and TRBJ2-2, with TRBD1 matching over 9 bases. The CDR3 has 14 amino acids. The V gene's germline CDR1 is MNHEY and CDR2 SVGAGI. V lost 6 bases, J lost 7 bases, and 6 bases stayed unmatched. CDR3 region: CASSPGQGNGELFF. DNA for the CDR3: TGTGCCAGCAGCCCGGGACAGGGTAACGGGGAGCTGTTTTTT.

The chain uses TRBV29-1 and TRBJ2-2, with D perhaps TRBD2 (5 bases). Germline V CDR1 and CDR2: SQVTM, ANQGSEA. The length of the CDR3 is 12 residues. With 7 bases removed from V and 8 bases from J, the gap between germline ends came to 14 bases. The CDR3 here is CSARDGRGELFF. CDR3 coding DNA: TGCAGCGCTCGGGATGGGCGGGGGGAGCTGTTTTTT.

This chain links TRBV5-8 with TRBJ1-4; TRBD1 might be the D (5 bases). Germline V CDR1 and CDR2: SGHTS, YDEGEE. Trimming removed 3 bases from V and 8 bases from J, with 20 bases in between. This CDR3 has 16 residues. CDR3 nucleotides: TGTGCCAGCAGCTCCCCCCGGGGGGGGATGGAAGAAAAACTGTTTTTT. It yields the protein CASSSPRGGMEEKLFF. Supplemented by reference TRBV5-8 and TRBJ1-4, the full variable domain reads EAGVTQSPTHLIKTRGQQATLRCSPISGHTSVYWYQQALGLGLQFLLWYDEGEERNRGNFPPRFSGRQFPNYSSELNVNALELEDSALYLCASSSPRGGMEEKLFFGSGTQLSVL.

V and J are TRBV28 and TRBJ1-2; the D gene is possibly TRBD1 (6 bases). Trimming removed 6 bases at V and 5 bases at J, with 16 bases between. This CDR3 has 14 residues. Looked up from germline, CDR1 is MDHEN and CDR2 is SYDVKM. The CDR3 nucleotides read TGTGCCAGCAGCCCGTCAGGGGCGGCGTATGGCTACACCTTC. Its protein is CASSPSGAAYGYTF.

CDR3 nucleotide sequence: TGTGCCAGCAGCTTACTGGGGGCTACGAACACCGGGGAGCTGTTTTTT. Translated, it gives CASSLLGATNTGELFF. The chain employs TRBV7-9 and TRBJ2-2; D may be TRBD1 (6 bases). From germline, CDR1 is SEHNR and CDR2 FQNEAQ (reference sequence). The CDR3 spans 16 residues. Trimming pared 2 bases from V and 0 bases from J, leaving 10 bases between.

A single count supports this clone. The V call is TRBV7-2, the J call TRBJ2-5; 10 nucleotides agree with TRBD1. The ends lost 1 base at V and 4 bases at J; junction bases unmatched: 3. The CDR3 is made up of 15 amino acids. Per the germline V gene, CDR1 is SGHTA and CDR2 is FQGNSA. CDR3 protein: CASSLGGTGAETQYF. In DNA form, the CDR3 reads TGTGCCAGCAGCTTAGGGGGGACAGGGGCAGAGACCCAGTACTTC. Complete variable domain (other parts from reference TRBV7-2 and TRBJ2-5): GAGVSQSPSNKVTEKGKDVELRCDPISGHTALYWYRQSLGQGLEFLIYFQGNSAPDKSGLPSDRFSAERTGGSVSTLTIQRTQQEDSAVYLCASSLGGTGAETQYFGPGTRLLVL.

The chain joins TRBV7-2 to TRBJ2-3; D remains ambiguous. V was trimmed by 2 bases and J by 4 bases, leaving 10 bases between them. The V gene's germline CDR1 is SGHTA and CDR2 FQGNSA. The CDR3 extends over 14 amino acids. The CDR3 DNA follows: TGTGCCAGCAGCTTAAACGGAGTAGCAGATACGCAGTATTTT. It translates to CASSLNGVADTQYF.

V is TRBV10-3 and J is TRBJ2-1; 12 bases map to TRBD1. J was trimmed by 6 bases and V by 7 bases; bases with no gene match: 10. The CDR3 length is 16 residues. Germline CDR1 reads ENHRY; CDR2 reads SYGVKD. DNA for the CDR3: TGTGCCATCACGGGGACAGGGGGCCCGGGTCTCAATGAGCAGTTCTTC. As protein: CAITGTGGPGLNEQFF.

To note about this clone: Other nucleotide sequences in the sample specify the same CDR3. The V call is TRBV30, the J call TRBJ1-1; D not resolved. CDR3 size: 14 residues. Germline V lookup: CDR1 GTSNPN, CDR2 SVGIG (reference sequence). V gave up 0 bases and J gave up 3 bases, with 11 bases separating them. This CDR3 is CAWSVRVRDTEAFF. In nucleotides, the CDR3 is TGTGCCTGGAGTGTACGTGTGCGGGACACTGAAGCTTTCTTT.

The genes are TRBV19 and TRBJ1-1, with D maybe TRBD1 (6 bases). The ends were cut back, 10 bases at V and 0 bases at J, with 18 bases in the middle. CDR1 is LNHDA and CDR2 is SQIVND in the germline V gene (reference sequence). CDR3 length: 15 residues. The DNA for the CDR3 is TGTGCCACCGCCCCGGGGGGCAGATTGAACACTGAAGCTTTCTTT. Encoded protein: CATAPGGRLNTEAFF. Drawing the rest from reference TRBV19 and TRBJ1-1, the complete variable domain is DGGITQSPKYLFRKEGQNVTLSCEQNLNHDAMYWYRQDPGQGLRLIYYSQIVNDFQKGDIAEGYSVSREKKESFPLTVTSAQKNPTAFYLCATAPGGRLNTEAFFGQGTRLTVV.

This clone is a singleton in its sample. J is TRBJ1-2 and V is TRBV11-2, with 8 positions matching TRBD1. This CDR3 contains 15 residues. With 2 bases clipped from V and 4 bases from J, the junction kept 6 bases outside the gene matches. Germline V gene sequence: CDR1 SGHAT, CDR2 FQNNGV. This CDR3 is CASSLNGQGSYGYTF. In nucleotides, the CDR3 is TGTGCCAGCAGCTTAAACGGACAGGGTTCCTATGGCTACACCTTC.

This rearrangement joins TRBV7-2 to TRBJ1-5, with 9 positions matching TRBD1. Germline V CDR1 and CDR2: SGHTA, FQGNSA. The CDR3 extends over 15 amino acids. V trimming: 1 base; J trimming: 11 bases; junction bases outside the gene matches: 9. CDR3 DNA sequence: TGTGCCAGCAGCTTAGGTGGGGACAGGGCCGCGGCCCAGCATTTT. Its translation: CASSLGGDRAAAQHF.

This chain connects TRBV4-2 to TRBJ1-5; D is unresolved. Trimming removed 1 base at V and 9 bases at J, with 10 bases between. Looked up from germline, CDR1 is LGHNA and CDR2 is YNFKEQ. CDR3 length: 13 amino acids. The CDR3 spells CASSQAEGGPQHF. The CDR3 DNA sequence: TGTGCCAGCAGCCAAGCGGAGGGAGGGCCCCAGCATTTT.

This clone showed up just a few times. The V and J genes are TRBV7-9 and TRBJ2-5; 8 nucleotides line up with TRBD1. The germline gives CDR1 SEHNR, CDR2 FQNEAQ (reference sequence). With V trimmed by 5 bases and J by 4 bases, 12 bases remained unmatched. This CDR3 has 16 residues. CDR3 bases: TGTGCCAGCAGCCCAAGGACAGGGTTGATGTTAGAGACCCAGTACTTC. This translates into CASSPRTGLMLETQYF.

The DNA of the CDR3 is TGTGCCAGCAGCTTATGGCTAGCGGAGTTCCAAGAGACCCAGTACTTC. Protein sequence: CASSLWLAEFQETQYF. The genes are TRBV7-9 and TRBJ2-5, with 7 bases aligning to TRBD2. Germline CDR1 reads SEHNR; CDR2 reads FQNEAQ (reference sequence). The CDR3 is 16 residues long. Trimming removed 2 bases from V and 1 base from J; junction bases left unmatched: 7. Full variable domain (remainder filled in from reference TRBV7-9 and TRBJ2-5): DTGVSQNPRHKITKRGQNVTFRCDPISEHNRLYWYRQTLGQGPEFLTYFQNEAQLEKSRLLSDRFSAERPKGSFSTLEIQRTEQGDSAMYLCASSLWLAEFQETQYFGPGTRLLVL.

The rearrangement links TRBV28 to TRBJ1-3; 8 bases are shared with TRBD1. The germline CDR1 and CDR2 sequences are MDHEN and SYDVKM. With V trimmed by 9 bases and J by 8 bases, 9 bases remained unmatched. The CDR3 is made up of 13 amino acids. For the CDR3, the DNA is TGTGCCAGTCGACAGCAGGGGGCATACACCATATATTTT. Translated, it gives CASRQQGAYTIYF. The full variable domain, in which reference TRBV28 and TRBJ1-3 provide the parts outside the CDR3, is DVKVTQSSRYLVKRTGEKVFLECVQDMDHENMFWYRQDPGLGLRLIYFSYDVKMKEKGDIPEGYSVSREKKERFSLILESASTNQTSMYLCASRQQGAYTIYFGEGSWLTVV.

This clone was seen just once. The chain joins TRBV7-3 to TRBJ2-7; 8 bases are a match to TRBD2. CDR1 and CDR2 (germline): SGHTA, FQGTGA. This CDR3 region has 15 residues. The V and J ends lost 2 bases and 3 bases, in that order; junction bases with no gene match: 6. The CDR3 DNA reads as TGTGCCAGCAGCTTAGGAGCGGGGGTATTCTACGAGCAGTACTTC. This gives the protein CASSLGAGVFYEQYF.

The V and J genes are TRBV28 and TRBJ1-6, with 10 bases fitting TRBD1. V gave up 4 bases and J gave up 9 bases; unmatched junction bases: 12. Looked up from germline, CDR1 is MDHEN and CDR2 is SYDVKM. There are 17 residues in the CDR3. The CDR3 coding sequence is TGTGCCAGCAGTTCGGGACAGGGGATTGTTCGGGGTTCACCCCTCCACTTT. It codes for CASSSGQGIVRGSPLHF.

The chain uses TRBV5-1 and TRBJ2-1, with D possibly TRBD1 on 5 matching bases. Germline V gene lookup returns CDR1 SGHRS and CDR2 YFSETQ. The CDR3 has 13 amino acids. With 5 bases removed from V and 8 bases from J, the gap between germline ends came to 14 bases. This CDR3 reads CASRPRVDDEQFF. The CDR3 DNA reads TGCGCCAGCAGACCCAGGGTAGACGATGAGCAGTTCTTC.